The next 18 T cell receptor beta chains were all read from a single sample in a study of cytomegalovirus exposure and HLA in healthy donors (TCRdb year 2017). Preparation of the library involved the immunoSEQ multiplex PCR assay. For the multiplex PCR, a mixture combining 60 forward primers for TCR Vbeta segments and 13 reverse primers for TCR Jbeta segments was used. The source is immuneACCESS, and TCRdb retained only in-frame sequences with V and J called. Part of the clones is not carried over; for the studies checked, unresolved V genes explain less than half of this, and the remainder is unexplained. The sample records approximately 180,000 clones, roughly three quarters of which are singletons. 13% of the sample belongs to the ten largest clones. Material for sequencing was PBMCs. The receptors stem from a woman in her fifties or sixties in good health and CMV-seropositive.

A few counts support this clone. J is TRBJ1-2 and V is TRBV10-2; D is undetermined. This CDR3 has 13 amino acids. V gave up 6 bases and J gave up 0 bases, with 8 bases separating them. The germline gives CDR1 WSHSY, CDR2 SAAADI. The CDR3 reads CASSVQANYGYTF. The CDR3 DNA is TGCGCCAGCAGCGTGCAGGCTAACTATGGCTACACCTTC.

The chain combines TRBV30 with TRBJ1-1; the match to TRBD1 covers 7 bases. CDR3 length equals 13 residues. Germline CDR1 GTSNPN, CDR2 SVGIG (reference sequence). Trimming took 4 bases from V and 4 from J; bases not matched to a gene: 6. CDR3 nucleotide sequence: TGTGCCTGGAACCCACAGGGGAGCACTGAAGCTTTCTTT. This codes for CAWNPQGSTEAFF.

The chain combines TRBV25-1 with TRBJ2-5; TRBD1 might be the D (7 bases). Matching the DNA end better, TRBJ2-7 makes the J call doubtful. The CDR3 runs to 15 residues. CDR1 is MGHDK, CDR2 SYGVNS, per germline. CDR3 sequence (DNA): TGTGCCAGCAGTGACCCAGGGGGGCACCAACCCGAGCAGTACTTC. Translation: CASSDPGGHQPEQYF.

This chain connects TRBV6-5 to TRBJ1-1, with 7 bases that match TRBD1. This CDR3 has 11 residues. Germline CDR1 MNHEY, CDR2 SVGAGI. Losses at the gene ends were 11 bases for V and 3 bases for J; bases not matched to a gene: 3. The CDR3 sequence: CAVDRDTEAFF. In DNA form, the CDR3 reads TGTGCCGTAGACAGGGACACTGAAGCTTTCTTT.

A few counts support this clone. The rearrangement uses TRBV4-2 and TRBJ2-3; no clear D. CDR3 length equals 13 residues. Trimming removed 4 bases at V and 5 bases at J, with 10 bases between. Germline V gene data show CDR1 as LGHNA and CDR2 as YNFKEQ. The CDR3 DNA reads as TGTGCCAGCAGCCTCCCGCGTGAAGATACGCAGTATTTT. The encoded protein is CASSLPREDTQYF.

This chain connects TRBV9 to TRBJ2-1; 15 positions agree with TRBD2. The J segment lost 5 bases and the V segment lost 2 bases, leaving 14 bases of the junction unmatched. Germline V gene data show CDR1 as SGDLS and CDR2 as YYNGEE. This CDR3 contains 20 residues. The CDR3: CASSVGLAGGYQGGNNEQFF. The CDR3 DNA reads TGTGCCAGCAGCGTGGGACTAGCGGGGGGCTATCAAGGAGGCAACAATGAGCAGTTCTTC.

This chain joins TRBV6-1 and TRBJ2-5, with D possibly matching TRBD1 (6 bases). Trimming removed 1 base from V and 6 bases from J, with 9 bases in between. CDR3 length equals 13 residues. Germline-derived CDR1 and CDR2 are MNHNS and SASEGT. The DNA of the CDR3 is TGTGCCAGCAGTGAAGGCAGGGGAAAGACCCAGTACTTC. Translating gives CASSEGRGKTQYF.

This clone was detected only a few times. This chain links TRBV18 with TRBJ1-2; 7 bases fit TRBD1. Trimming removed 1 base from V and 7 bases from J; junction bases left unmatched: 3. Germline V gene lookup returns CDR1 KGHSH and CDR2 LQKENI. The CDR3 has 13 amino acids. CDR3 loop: CASSPQGASGYTF. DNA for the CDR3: TGTGCCAGCTCACCACAGGGGGCTTCTGGCTACACCTTC.

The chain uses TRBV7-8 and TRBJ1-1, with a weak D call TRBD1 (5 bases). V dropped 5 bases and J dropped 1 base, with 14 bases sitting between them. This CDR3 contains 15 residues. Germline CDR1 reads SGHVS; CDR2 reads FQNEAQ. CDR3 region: CASSPNRWPNTEAFF. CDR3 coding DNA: TGTGCCAGCAGCCCGAACAGGTGGCCGAACACTGAAGCTTTCTTT.

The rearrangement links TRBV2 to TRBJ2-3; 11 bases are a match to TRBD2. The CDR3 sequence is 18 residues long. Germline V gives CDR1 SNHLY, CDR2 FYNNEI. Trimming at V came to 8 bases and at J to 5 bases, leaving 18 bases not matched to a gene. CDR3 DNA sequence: TGTGCCAGCTCTGGCCCGATTAGCGGGGGGGCCTATGGAGATACGCAGTATTTT. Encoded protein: CASSGPISGGAYGDTQYF.

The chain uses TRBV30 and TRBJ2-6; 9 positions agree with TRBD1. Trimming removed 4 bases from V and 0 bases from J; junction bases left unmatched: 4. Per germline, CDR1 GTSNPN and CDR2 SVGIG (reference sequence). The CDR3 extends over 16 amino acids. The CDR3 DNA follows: TGTGCCTGGAACCGGGACAGGGTCTCTGGGGCCAACGTCCTGACTTTC. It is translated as CAWNRDRVSGANVLTF.

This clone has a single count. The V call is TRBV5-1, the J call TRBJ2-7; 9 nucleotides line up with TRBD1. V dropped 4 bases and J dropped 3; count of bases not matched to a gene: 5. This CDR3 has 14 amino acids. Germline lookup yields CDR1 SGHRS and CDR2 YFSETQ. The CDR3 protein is CASSTGTGIYEQYF. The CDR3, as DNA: TGCGCCAGCAGCACCGGGACAGGGATCTACGAGCAGTACTTC.

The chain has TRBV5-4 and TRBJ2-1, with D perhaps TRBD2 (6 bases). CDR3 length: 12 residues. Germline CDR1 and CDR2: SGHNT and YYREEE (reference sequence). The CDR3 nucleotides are TGTGTCTCCATCGGAGGGGTGAATGAGCAGTTCTTC. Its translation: CVSIGGVNEQFF. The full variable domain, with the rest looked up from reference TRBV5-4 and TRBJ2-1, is ETGVTQSPTHLIKTRGQQVTLRCSSQSGHNTVSWYQQALGQGPQFIFQYYREEENGRGNFPPRFSGLQFPNYSSELNVNALELDDSALYLCVSIGGVNEQFFGPGTRLTVL.

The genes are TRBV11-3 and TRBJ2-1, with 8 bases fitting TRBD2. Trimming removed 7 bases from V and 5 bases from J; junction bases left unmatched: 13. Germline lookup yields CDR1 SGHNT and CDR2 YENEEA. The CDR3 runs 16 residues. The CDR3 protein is CASTESRGGGDNEQFF. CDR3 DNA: TGTGCCAGCACTGAGTCACGGGGGGGAGGGGACAATGAGCAGTTCTTC.

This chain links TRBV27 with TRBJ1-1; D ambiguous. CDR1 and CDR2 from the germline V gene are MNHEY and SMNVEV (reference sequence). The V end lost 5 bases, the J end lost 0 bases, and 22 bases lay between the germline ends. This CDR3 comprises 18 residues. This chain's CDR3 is CASSKRQSAHPLNTEAFF. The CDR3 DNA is TGTGCCAGCAGTAAACGACAATCGGCACACCCTTTGAACACTGAAGCTTTCTTT.

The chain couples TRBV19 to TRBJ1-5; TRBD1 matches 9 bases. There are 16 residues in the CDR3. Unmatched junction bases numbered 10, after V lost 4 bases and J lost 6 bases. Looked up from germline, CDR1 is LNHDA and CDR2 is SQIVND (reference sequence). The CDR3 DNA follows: TGTGCCAGTAGTACGATCCCGGGACAGGGAAGTCAGCCCCAGCATTTT. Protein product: CASSTIPGQGSQPQHF.

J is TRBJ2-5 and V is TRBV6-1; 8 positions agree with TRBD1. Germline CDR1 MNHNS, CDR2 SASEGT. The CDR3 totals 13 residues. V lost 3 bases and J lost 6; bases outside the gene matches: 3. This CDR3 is CASSDGDRKTQYF. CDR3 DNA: TGTGCCAGCAGTGATGGGGACAGGAAGACCCAGTACTTC.

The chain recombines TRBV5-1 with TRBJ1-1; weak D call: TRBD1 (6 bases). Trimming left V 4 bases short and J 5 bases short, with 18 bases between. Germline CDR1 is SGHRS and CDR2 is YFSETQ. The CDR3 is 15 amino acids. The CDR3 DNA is TGCGCCAGCAGCGTAAGACCACAGGGTTTTACTGAAGCTTTCTTT. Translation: CASSVRPQGFTEAFF.